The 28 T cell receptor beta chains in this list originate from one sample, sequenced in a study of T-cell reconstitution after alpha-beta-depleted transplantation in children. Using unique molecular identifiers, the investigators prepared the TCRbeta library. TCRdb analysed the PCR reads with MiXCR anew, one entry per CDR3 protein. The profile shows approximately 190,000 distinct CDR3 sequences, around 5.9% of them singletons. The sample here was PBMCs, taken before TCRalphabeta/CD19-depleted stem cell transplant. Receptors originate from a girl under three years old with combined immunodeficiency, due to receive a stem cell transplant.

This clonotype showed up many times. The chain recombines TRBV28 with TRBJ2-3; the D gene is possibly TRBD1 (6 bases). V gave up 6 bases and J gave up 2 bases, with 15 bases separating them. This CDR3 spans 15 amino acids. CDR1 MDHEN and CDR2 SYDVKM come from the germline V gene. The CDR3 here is CASSHQDSSTDTQYF. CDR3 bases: TGTGCCAGCAGCCACCAGGACAGTTCCACAGATACGCAGTATTTT.

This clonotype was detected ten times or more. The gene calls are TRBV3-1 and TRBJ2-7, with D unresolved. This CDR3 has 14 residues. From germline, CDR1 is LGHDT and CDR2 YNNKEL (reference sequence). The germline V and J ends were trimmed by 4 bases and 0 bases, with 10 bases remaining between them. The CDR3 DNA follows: TGTGCCAGCAGCCTCTCGGAGAGCTCCTACGAGCAGTACTTC. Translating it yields CASSLSESSYEQYF.

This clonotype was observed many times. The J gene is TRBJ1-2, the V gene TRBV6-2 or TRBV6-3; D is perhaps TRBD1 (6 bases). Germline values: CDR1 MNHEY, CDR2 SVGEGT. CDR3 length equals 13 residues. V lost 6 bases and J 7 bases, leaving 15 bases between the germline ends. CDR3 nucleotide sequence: TGTGCCAGCAGGCCTACAGGGACGGGTGGCTACACCTTC. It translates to CASRPTGTGGYTF.

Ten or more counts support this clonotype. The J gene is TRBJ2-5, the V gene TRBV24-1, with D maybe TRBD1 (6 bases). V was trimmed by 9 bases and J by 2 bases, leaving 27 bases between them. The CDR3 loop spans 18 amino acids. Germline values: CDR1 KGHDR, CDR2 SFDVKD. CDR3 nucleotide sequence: TGTGCCACCCGCCCTTCATTGGGTGGGGGCGCGAAACAAGAGACCCAGTACTTC. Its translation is CATRPSLGGGAKQETQYF.

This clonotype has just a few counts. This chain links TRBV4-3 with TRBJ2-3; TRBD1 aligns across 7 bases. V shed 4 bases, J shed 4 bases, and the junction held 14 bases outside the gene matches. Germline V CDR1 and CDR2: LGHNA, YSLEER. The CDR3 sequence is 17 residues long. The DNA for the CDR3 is TGCGCCAGCAGCCTTGGGGTGGGCCAGGGGGTTGCAGATACGCAGTATTTT. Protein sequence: CASSLGVGQGVADTQYF.

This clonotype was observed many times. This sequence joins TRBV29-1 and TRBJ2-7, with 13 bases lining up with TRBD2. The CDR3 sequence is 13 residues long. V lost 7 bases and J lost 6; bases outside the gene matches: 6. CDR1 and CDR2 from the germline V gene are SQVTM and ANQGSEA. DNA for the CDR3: TGCAGCGGTGGACTAGCGGGAGAATCCGAGCAGTACTTC. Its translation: CSGGLAGESEQYF.

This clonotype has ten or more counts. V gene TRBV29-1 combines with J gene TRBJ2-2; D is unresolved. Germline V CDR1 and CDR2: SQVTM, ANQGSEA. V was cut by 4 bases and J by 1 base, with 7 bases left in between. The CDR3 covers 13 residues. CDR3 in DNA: TGCAGCGTTGGTACCGGGAACACCGGGGAGCTGTTTTTT. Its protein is CSVGTGNTGELFF.

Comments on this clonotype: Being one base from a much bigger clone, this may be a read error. The CDR3 loop reads CARSQGPFGLSTDTQYF. The CDR3 region has the DNA TGTGCCAGAAGCCAAGGCCCTTTCGGGCTTAGCACAGATACGCAGTATTTT. This chain joins TRBV3-1 and TRBJ2-3; the D is unclear. CDR3 size: 17 residues. Germline loops: CDR1 LGHDT, CDR2 YNNKEL (reference sequence).

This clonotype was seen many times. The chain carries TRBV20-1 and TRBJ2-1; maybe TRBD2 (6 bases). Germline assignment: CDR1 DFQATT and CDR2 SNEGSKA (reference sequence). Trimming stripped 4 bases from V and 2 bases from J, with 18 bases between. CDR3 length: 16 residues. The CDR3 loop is CSATTGLAVTYNEQFF. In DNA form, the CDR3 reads TGCAGTGCTACCACCGGGTTAGCGGTCACCTACAATGAGCAGTTCTTC.

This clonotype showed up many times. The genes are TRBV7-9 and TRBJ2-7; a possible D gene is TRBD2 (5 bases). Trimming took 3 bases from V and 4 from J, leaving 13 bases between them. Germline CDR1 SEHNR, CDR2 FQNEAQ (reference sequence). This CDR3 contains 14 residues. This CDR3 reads CASSFTGSAYEQYF. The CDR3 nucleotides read TGTGCCAGCAGCTTCACGGGGAGTGCGTACGAGCAGTACTTC.

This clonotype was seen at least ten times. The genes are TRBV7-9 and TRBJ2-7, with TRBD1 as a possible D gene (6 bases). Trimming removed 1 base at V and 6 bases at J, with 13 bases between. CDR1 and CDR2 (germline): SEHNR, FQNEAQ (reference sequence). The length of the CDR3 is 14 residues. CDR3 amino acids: CASSLGGTSREQYF. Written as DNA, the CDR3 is TGTGCCAGCAGCTTAGGGGGGACAAGTCGCGAGCAGTACTTC.

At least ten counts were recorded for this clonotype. The chain's CDR3 is CASSLDGTGYEQYF. The CDR3 DNA follows: TGCGCCAGCAGCTTGGATGGGACAGGCTACGAGCAGTACTTC. V is TRBV5-1 and J is TRBJ2-7, with 8 bases lining up with TRBD1. The J segment lost 3 bases and the V segment lost 0 bases, leaving 2 bases of the junction unmatched. Germline V gives CDR1 SGHRS, CDR2 YFSETQ. CDR3 length equals 14 residues.

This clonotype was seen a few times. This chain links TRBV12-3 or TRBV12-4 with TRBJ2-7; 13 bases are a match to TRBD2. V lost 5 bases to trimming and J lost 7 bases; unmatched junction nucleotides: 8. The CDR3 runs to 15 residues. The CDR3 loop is CASSPTSGGAEEQYF. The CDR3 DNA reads TGTGCCAGCAGTCCCACTAGCGGGGGGGCCGAAGAGCAGTACTTC.

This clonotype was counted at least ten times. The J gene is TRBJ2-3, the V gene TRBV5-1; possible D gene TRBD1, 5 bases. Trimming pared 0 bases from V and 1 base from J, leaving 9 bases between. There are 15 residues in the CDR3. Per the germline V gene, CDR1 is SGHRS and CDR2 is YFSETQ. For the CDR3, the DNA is TGCGCCAGCAGCTTGGTGACAGTCGGCACAGATACGCAGTATTTT. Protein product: CASSLVTVGTDTQYF.

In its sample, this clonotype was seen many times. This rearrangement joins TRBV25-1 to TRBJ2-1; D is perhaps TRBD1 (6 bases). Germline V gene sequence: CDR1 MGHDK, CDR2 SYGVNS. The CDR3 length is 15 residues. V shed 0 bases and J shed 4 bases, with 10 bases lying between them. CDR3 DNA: TGTGCCAGCAGTGAATATTTCAGGGGATACAATGAGCAGTTCTTC. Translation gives CASSEYFRGYNEQFF.

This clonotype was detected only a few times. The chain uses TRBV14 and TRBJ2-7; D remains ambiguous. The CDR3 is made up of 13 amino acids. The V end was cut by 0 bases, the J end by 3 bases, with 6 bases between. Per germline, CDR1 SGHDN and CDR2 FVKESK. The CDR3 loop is CASSQEWGYEQYF. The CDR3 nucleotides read TGTGCCAGCAGCCAAGAATGGGGCTACGAGCAGTACTTC. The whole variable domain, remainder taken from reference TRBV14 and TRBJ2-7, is EAGVTQFPSHSVIEKGQTVTLRCDPISGHDNLYWYRRVMGKEIKFLLHFVKESKQDESGMPNNRFLAERTGGTYSTLKVQPAELEDSGVYFCASSQEWGYEQYFGPGTRLTVT.

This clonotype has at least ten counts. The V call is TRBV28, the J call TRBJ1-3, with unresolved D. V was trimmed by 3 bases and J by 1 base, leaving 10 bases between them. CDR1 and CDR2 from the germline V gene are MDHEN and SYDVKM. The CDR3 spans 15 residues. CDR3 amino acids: CASSLEGWSGNTIYF. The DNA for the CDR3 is TGTGCCAGCAGTTTGGAGGGTTGGTCTGGAAACACCATATATTTT.

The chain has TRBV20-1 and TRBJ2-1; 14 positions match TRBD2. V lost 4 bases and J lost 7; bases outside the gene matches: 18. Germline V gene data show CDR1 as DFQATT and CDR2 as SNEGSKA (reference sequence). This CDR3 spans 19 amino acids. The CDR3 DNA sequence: TGCAGTGCTAATCTTCCGGGACTAGCGGGAGCGTCGATGTTGAATGAGCAGTTCTTC. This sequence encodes CSANLPGLAGASMLNEQFF.

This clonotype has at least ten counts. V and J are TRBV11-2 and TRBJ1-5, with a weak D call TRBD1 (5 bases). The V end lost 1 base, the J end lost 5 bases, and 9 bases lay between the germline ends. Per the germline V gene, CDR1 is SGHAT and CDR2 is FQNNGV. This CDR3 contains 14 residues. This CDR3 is CASSLAQGYQPQHF. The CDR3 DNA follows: TGTGCCAGCAGCTTAGCTCAGGGTTATCAGCCCCAGCATTTT.

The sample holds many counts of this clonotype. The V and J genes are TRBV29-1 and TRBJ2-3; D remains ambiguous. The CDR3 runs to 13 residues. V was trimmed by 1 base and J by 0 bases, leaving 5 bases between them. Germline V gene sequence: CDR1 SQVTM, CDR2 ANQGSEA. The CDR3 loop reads CSVEGFSTDTQYF. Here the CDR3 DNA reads TGCAGCGTTGAAGGTTTTAGCACAGATACGCAGTATTTT.

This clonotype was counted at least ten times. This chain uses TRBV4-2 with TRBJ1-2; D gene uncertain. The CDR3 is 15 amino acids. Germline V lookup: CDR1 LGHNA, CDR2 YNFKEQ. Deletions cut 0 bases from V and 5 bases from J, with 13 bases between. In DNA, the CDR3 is TGTGCCAGCAGCCAAGACGGGCAGGTTGCATATGGCTACACCTTC. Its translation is CASSQDGQVAYGYTF.

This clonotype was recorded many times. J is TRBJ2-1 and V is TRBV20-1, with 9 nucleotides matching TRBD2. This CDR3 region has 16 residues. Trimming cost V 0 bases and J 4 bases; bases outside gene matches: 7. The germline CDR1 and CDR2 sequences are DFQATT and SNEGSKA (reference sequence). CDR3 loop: CSARDPGLAAYNEQFF. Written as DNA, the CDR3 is TGCAGTGCTAGAGATCCGGGACTAGCCGCTTACAATGAGCAGTTCTTC.

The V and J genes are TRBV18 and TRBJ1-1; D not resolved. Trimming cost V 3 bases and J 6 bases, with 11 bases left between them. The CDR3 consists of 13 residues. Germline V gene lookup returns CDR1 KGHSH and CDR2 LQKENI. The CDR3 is CASSPAGPPEAFF. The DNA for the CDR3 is TGTGCCAGCTCACCGGCCGGACCGCCTGAAGCTTTCTTT. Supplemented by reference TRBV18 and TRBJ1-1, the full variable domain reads NAGVMQNPRHLVRRRGQEARLRCSPMKGHSHVYWYRQLPEEGLKFMVYLQKENIIDESGMPKERFSAEFPKEGPSILRIQQVVRGDSAAYFCASSPAGPPEAFFGQGTRLTVV.

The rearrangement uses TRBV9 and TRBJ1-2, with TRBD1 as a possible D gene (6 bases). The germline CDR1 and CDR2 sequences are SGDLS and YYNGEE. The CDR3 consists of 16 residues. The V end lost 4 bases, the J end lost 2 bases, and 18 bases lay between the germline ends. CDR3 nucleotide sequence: TGTGCCAGCAGCCCGACGCCCACAGGGCCCAACTATGGCTACACCTTC. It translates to CASSPTPTGPNYGYTF.

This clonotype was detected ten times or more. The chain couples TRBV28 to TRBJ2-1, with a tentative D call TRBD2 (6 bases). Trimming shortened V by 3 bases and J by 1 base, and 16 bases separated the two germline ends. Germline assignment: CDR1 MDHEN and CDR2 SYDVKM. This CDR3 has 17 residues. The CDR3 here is CASSFLGGAASYNEQFF. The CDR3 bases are TGTGCCAGCAGTTTCCTCGGGGGAGCGGCGTCCTACAATGAGCAGTTCTTC.

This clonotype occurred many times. CDR3 nucleotide sequence: TGTGCCAGCAGTCCGACAGGGGCAAAGGGGGAACCGGGACTCTACAATGAGCAGTTCTTC. This translates into CASSPTGAKGEPGLYNEQFF. The V gene is TRBV2, the J gene TRBJ2-1, with TRBD1 identical over 8 bases. The CDR3 runs 20 residues. Germline trimming cut 5 bases from V and 3 bases from J; bases unmatched to any gene: 21. Per the germline V gene, CDR1 is SNHLY and CDR2 is FYNNEI.

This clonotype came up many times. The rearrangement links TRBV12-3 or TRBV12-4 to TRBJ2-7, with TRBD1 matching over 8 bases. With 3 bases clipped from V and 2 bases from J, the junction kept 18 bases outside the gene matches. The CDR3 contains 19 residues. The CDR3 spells CASSLGHADRETRTYEQYF. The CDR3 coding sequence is TGTGCCAGCAGTTTGGGGCATGCGGACAGGGAAACGAGGACCTACGAGCAGTACTTC.

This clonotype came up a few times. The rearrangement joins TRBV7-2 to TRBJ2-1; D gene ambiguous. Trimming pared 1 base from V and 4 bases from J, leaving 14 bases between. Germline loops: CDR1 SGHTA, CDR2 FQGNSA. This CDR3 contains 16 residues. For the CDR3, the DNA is TGTGCCAGCAGCTTAGTAGGTCAGGACCTATACAATGAGCAGTTCTTC. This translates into CASSLVGQDLYNEQFF. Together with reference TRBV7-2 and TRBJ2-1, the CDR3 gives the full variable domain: GAGVSQSPSNKVTEKGKDVELRCDPISGHTALYWYRQSLGQGLEFLIYFQGNSAPDKSGLPSDRFSAERTGGSVSTLTIQRTQQEDSAVYLCASSLVGQDLYNEQFFGPGTRLTVL.